What follows are 22 T cell receptor beta chains derived from one specimen sequenced in a study of human T cells and chemical hapten exposure. Specified time point: pre-sensitization, week 0. Regarding treatment: therapeutic diphenylcyclopropenone sensitization with weekly scalp DPC. MiXCR, applied by TCRdb to the RACE reads, yields one record per CDR3 protein. The data hold over 300,000 distinct CDR3 sequences, with approximately 5% observed a single time. Specimen: whole blood, collected in connection with sensitization to the hapten diphenylcyclopropenone (DPC). The origin of the receptors is a woman between 45 and 60 years old with alopecia areata. Some clones in this sample may be carry-over from other donors' samples.

The J gene is TRBJ2-1, the V gene TRBV7-2; D may be TRBD2 (5 bases). The germline CDR1 and CDR2 sequences are SGHTA and FQGNSA. This CDR3 is built from 18 residues. V was pared by 4 bases and J by 8 bases, with 27 bases between. The CDR3 DNA reads TGTGCCAGCAGCTCATTCTCCCGGGAACGGCTTCTGGAGGATGAGCAGTTCTTC. Its translation is CASSSFSRERLLEDEQFF.

This clonotype turned up a few times. V is TRBV6-1 and J is TRBJ1-5; unclear D gene. V lost 11 bases to trimming and J lost 4 bases, with 6 bases between them. Germline CDR1 MNHNS, CDR2 SASEGT. The CDR3 has 10 amino acids. CDR3 residues: CAGGNQPQHF. CDR3 nucleotide sequence: TGTGCCGGAGGGAATCAGCCCCAGCATTTT.

This chain links TRBV4-1 with TRBJ2-4; either TRBD1 or TRBD2 may fit D (5 bases each). The CDR3 loop spans 15 amino acids. The germline V gene encodes CDR1 MGHRA and CDR2 YSYEKL. The germline V and J ends were trimmed by 3 bases and 1 base, with 10 bases remaining between them. The CDR3 coding sequence is TGCGCCAGCAGCCAGCCGGGGCAGGCCAAAAACATTCAGTACTTC. Protein sequence: CASSQPGQAKNIQYF.

Many counts were recorded for this clonotype. The chain carries TRBV7-9 and TRBJ2-3; no definite D call. Trimming cost V 6 bases and J 3 bases, with 22 bases left between them. This CDR3 is 17 amino acids long. The germline gives CDR1 SEHNR, CDR2 FQNEAQ (reference sequence). CDR3 loop: CASSSSSAGYRTDTQYF. In nucleotides, the CDR3 is TGTGCCAGCAGTAGTTCCTCCGCAGGCTATCGAACAGATACGCAGTATTTT.

This clonotype was counted ten times or more. The rearrangement links TRBV6-2 or TRBV6-3 to TRBJ2-2; tentatively, D is TRBD2 (5 bases). The germline V and J ends were trimmed by 8 bases and 7 bases, with 8 bases remaining between them. The CDR3 is 11 amino acids. Per germline, CDR1 MNHEY and CDR2 SVGEGT. The CDR3 sequence is CASRTLGELFF. DNA of the CDR3: TGTGCCAGCCGGACTCTCGGGGAGCTGTTTTTT.

This clonotype was seen ten or more times. This chain joins TRBV12-3 or TRBV12-4 and TRBJ2-1; no clear D gene. Trimming left V 5 bases short and J 3 bases short, with 5 bases between. This CDR3 has 12 amino acids. Here the CDR3 reads CASSPNYNEQFF. In DNA, the CDR3 is TGTGCCAGCAGTCCGAACTACAATGAGCAGTTCTTC.

This clonotype was detected a few times. V gene TRBV9 combines with J gene TRBJ2-7; TRBD2 matches at 7 bases. The V and J ends lost 0 bases and 2 bases, in that order; junction bases with no gene match: 5. Looked up from germline, CDR1 is SGDLS and CDR2 is YYNGEE. The CDR3 contains 15 residues. DNA for the CDR3: TGTGCCAGCAGCGTAGAGCCTAGCGGCCCCTACGAGCAGTACTTC. Translation gives CASSVEPSGPYEQYF.

The chain combines TRBV28 with TRBJ1-6; 7 positions agree with TRBD1. CDR1 MDHEN and CDR2 SYDVKM come from the germline V gene. This CDR3 has 16 amino acids. After removal of 6 bases from V and 0 bases from J, the junction contained 5 bases not matched to a gene. CDR3 DNA: TGTGCCAGCAGGGGAGGGGGCCGCTCCTATAATTCACCCCTCCACTTT. Its translation is CASRGGGRSYNSPLHF.

This clonotype came up many times. The rearrangement joins TRBV5-1 to TRBJ2-2, with D possibly TRBD1 on 6 matching bases. Germline CDR1 and CDR2: SGHRS and YFSETQ. V gave up 6 bases and J gave up 0 bases, with 12 bases separating them. The CDR3 extends over 15 amino acids. The CDR3 DNA is TGCGCCAGCACCTGGACAGCGCCGAACACCGGGGAGCTGTTTTTT. Protein: CASTWTAPNTGELFF.

This clonotype was detected ten times or more. CDR3 sequence reads: CASSGTQNPSGANVLTF. CDR3 nucleotide sequence: TGTGCCAGCTCGGGGACACAAAACCCATCTGGGGCCAACGTCCTGACTTTC. This rearrangement joins TRBV2 to TRBJ2-6; tentatively, D is TRBD1 (6 bases). The V and J ends lost 8 bases and 1 base respectively, with 18 bases between them. Germline V gives CDR1 SNHLY, CDR2 FYNNEI. CDR3 length: 17 amino acids.

J is TRBJ2-3 and V is TRBV7-6; D gene uncertain. The CDR3 has 13 amino acids. CDR1 and CDR2 (germline): SGHVS, FNYEAQ. V was pared by 1 base and J by 6 bases, with 8 bases between. The CDR3 nucleotides read TGTGCCAGCAGCTTAGACTCCGGGGATACGCAGTATTTT. It specifies CASSLDSGDTQYF.

This clonotype has ten or more counts. The rearrangement links TRBV30 to TRBJ2-7, with 10 bases matching TRBD1. Trimming cost V 5 bases and J 4 bases; bases outside gene matches: 8. CDR1 and CDR2 from the germline V gene are GTSNPN and SVGIG (reference sequence). This CDR3 spans 14 amino acids. The CDR3 sequence is CAWGPGTGEYEQYF. CDR3 sequence (DNA): TGTGCCTGGGGCCCCGGGACAGGGGAGTACGAGCAGTACTTC.

This clonotype was observed once. This sequence may be a read error, since a much larger clone differs from it by one base. The V gene is TRBV6-5, the J gene TRBJ1-2; TRBD1 matches at 8 bases. Germline loops: CDR1 MNHEY, CDR2 SVGAGI. The CDR3 is 14 residues long. In DNA, the CDR3 is TGTGCCAGCTGTTACTTCCCAGGACAGGGTGGCTACACCTTC. This translates into CASCYFPGQGGYTF.

This clonotype was recorded at least ten times. The V gene is TRBV3-1, the J gene TRBJ2-1; 7 nucleotides match TRBD2. This CDR3 contains 16 residues. After removal of 0 bases from V and 7 bases from J, the junction contained 9 bases not matched to a gene. From germline, CDR1 is LGHDT and CDR2 YNNKEL (reference sequence). The CDR3 nucleotides read TGTGCCAGCAGCCAAGATATTGGAGGCGGGGGTAATGAGCAGTTCTTC. This encodes CASSQDIGGGGNEQFF.

This clonotype occurred many times. CDR3 in amino acids: CATKAGDEKLFF. CDR3 bases: TGTGCCACCAAAGCAGGTGATGAAAAACTGTTTTTT. The chain recombines TRBV21-1 with TRBJ1-4. TRBV21-1 is a pseudogene. The CDR3 spans 12 residues.

This clonotype was detected many times. The V and J genes are TRBV29-1 and TRBJ2-7, with TRBD2 matching over 10 bases. Per germline, CDR1 SQVTM and CDR2 ANQGSEA. With V trimmed by 6 bases and J by 5 bases, 10 bases remained unmatched. The CDR3 is 14 amino acids. In nucleotides, the CDR3 is TGCAGCGTGTCCCCGGACACTAGCGGGAACGAGCAGTACTTC. It is translated as CSVSPDTSGNEQYF.

The chain carries TRBV2 and TRBJ2-3; D is unclear. Germline V gene data show CDR1 as SNHLY and CDR2 as FYNNEI. With 4 bases removed from V and 2 bases from J, the gap between germline ends came to 7 bases. This CDR3 is 13 amino acids long. CDR3 nucleotide sequence: TGTGCCAGCAGTGTAGAGGTCACAGATACGCAGTATTTT. This codes for CASSVEVTDTQYF.

This clonotype showed up many times. The chain links TRBV5-1 to TRBJ2-5; no definite D call. The V end lost 4 bases, the J end lost 0 bases, and 7 bases lay between the germline ends. From germline, CDR1 is SGHRS and CDR2 YFSETQ. This CDR3 contains 13 residues. In DNA, the CDR3 is TGCGCCAGCAGCATTACAGACCAAGAGACCCAGTACTTC. It is translated as CASSITDQETQYF.

This clonotype was picked up a small number of times. J is TRBJ1-1 and V is TRBV12-3 or TRBV12-4; TRBD1 matches at 9 bases. V lost 4 bases, J lost 5 bases, and 5 bases stayed unmatched. The CDR3 loop spans 14 amino acids. In nucleotides, the CDR3 is TGTGCCAGCAGTTGGACAGGGGTGGGGACTGAAGCTTTCTTT. Its protein product is CASSWTGVGTEAFF.

V usage is TRBV12-3 or TRBV12-4 and J usage is TRBJ1-5; no clear D gene. There are 14 residues in the CDR3. V was trimmed by 6 bases and J by 2 bases, leaving 11 bases between them. In nucleotides, the CDR3 is TGTGCCAGCAGATTGCGAGGTGGCAATCAGCCCCAGCATTTT. It codes for CASRLRGGNQPQHF.

The chain employs TRBV12-3 or TRBV12-4 and TRBJ2-3; no clear D. This CDR3 region has 14 residues. V was cut by 2 bases and J by 1 base, with 7 bases left in between. For the CDR3, the DNA is TGTGCCAGCAGTTTACAGGAACGCACAGATACGCAGTATTTT. Translated: CASSLQERTDTQYF.

This clonotype has a handful of counts. The J gene is TRBJ1-6, the V gene TRBV5-1; D remains unclear. Trimming cost V 5 bases and J 5 bases, with 5 bases left between them. Germline V gene sequence: CDR1 SGHRS, CDR2 YFSETQ. CDR3 length: 12 amino acids. The CDR3 reads CASREDNSPLHF. DNA for the CDR3: TGCGCCAGCAGAGAAGATAATTCACCCCTCCACTTT.